This T cell receptor (beta chain) originates from a study of CD8 T cells in ankylosing spondylitis. This CDR3 region has 15 residues. V was shortened by 1 base and J by 0 bases, with 7 bases between the two germline ends. The germline gives CDR1 SNHLY, CDR2 FYNNEI. By quantitative 5'-RACE with molecular barcodes, the TCR beta libraries were made. TCRdb redid the calling of the 5' RACE reads with MiXCR, one entry per CDR3 protein. The sample records 750,000 to 850,000 distinct CDR3 sequences, over 9.5% being singletons. This clonotype was counted between two and nine times. As yet, its antigen is unknown. Study-level findings and limits: A motif in TCR beta, a set of 8 or 9 highly homologous variants, appeared characteristic of ankylosing spondylitis blood. Disease-linked clones were found to be CD8+ and relatively rare in peripheral blood.

Specimen: blood, either unsorted or a sorted T cell fraction (not recorded which). The clonotype was recovered from a male donor with ankylosing spondylitis. The J gene is TRBJ2-1, the V gene TRBV2; unclear D gene. CDR3 region: CASSEGFISYNEQFF. In DNA, the CDR3 is TGTGCCAGCAGTGAAGGGTTTATCTCCTACAATGAGCAGTTCTTC.